Given below is one T cell receptor beta chain in context. The count of this clone is one. It lacks a known antigen. The sample holds no much larger clone one base away, and base qualities are not on file. This sample stems from a study of blood T cell repertoires in COVID-19 (dated by TCRdb to 2020 to 2021). Background for the entire study: The collaborator samples originated in the United States, Italy and Spain and spanned the acute and convalescent phases of COVID-19. The material from the prospective study consisted of cDNA or gDNA derived from T cells, B-cell-depleted T cells, or PBMCs. Subjects who had been exposed to COVID-19, were actively infected with it, or had recovered from it provided the deeply sampled blood TCRbeta repertoires that made up the dataset. The repertoires were made available in a free public database intended to serve as a resource for research on the immune response to SARS-CoV-2. The samples were drawn from the first 160 participants of the ongoing ImmuneRACE study and from about 1,200 subjects provided by 6 global collaborators. Nearly every sample came with metadata listing a de-identified subject ID, COVID-19 status, age in years and sex. Where available, HLA class I and class II types were obtained from metadata supplied by the sample provider rather than from assay-based typing.

Collaborating institutions collected whole blood in K2EDTA tubes following their own protocols. For TCRbeta analysis, collaborators shipped samples in one of three forms: frozen whole blood, isolated PBMCs, or DNA extracted from either of those sample types. Results the study describes overall, beyond this receptor: The amount of clinical and demographic metadata varied by source and participant and was provided uncurated.

The immunoSEQ Assay, a bias-controlled multiplex PCR, was used to amplify TCRbeta CDR3 regions from genomic DNA. The authors' pipeline ran thus. The number of nucleated cells in each sample was estimated by amplification of reference gene primers within the assay. To quantify the absolute abundance of each unique TCRbeta CDR3 rearrangement, sequence reads were collapsed and filtered. For each sample, productive Simpson clonality was calculated as the square root of Simpson's diversity index across productive rearrangements. TCRdb stores this immuneACCESS table with in-frame sequences only. Part of the clones is absent; in the studies checked, under half of the shortfall reflects unresolved V genes, and no reason is known for the rest. V and J calls and clone size are given by that table; D and trimming were obtained from the DNA. This sample has roughly 120,000 clones in its table, and around 80% of those were observed once. The ten largest clones represent around 4% of the sample.

Spanning cysteine to phenylalanine, the CDR3 consists of 14 amino acids. Of all the DNA, just the CDR3 is kept, 42 bases in frame from base 1. CDR1 SSHAT and CDR2 FNYEAQ are derived from the germline V gene (reference sequence). The germline V end is reduced by 6 bases and the J end by 2 bases; junction bases left unmatched: 4. The sequenced sample was peripheral blood. This sequence was found in a human donor in a cohort sampled during active or convalescent COVID-19. The rearrangement joined TRBV7-7 to TRBJ2-1; 7 bases in the middle match TRBD1. The nucleotides are TGTGCCAGCAGTCACAGGGGCCCCTACAATGAGCAGTTCTTC. It specifies CASSHRGPYNEQFF.